This T cell receptor beta chain was captured by sequencing in a study of blood T cell repertoires in COVID-19. Produced via immunoSEQ multiplex PCR; TCRdb's table is partial and in-frame only. Of 150,000 or so clones in the sample, over 65% were seen once. Recruitment covered about two dozen US areas and drew participants whose ages spanned about 18 to 90 years. There are 14 residues in the CDR3. CDR1 and CDR2 (germline): SGHAT, FQNNGV. The V end lost 3 bases, the J end lost 3 bases, and 12 bases lay between the germline ends. This chain uses TRBV11-2 with TRBJ2-7, with D perhaps matching TRBD1 (5 bases). This receptor was identified in a woman aged 45-60 years who had recovered from COVID-19. The sequenced material came from PBMCs or T cells enriched from blood (not recorded which). CDR3 amino acids: CASSFGQRNYEQYF. The CDR3 DNA sequence: TGTGCCAGCAGCTTCGGACAAAGAAACTACGAGCAGTACTTC.